This T cell receptor beta chain was found in a study of identical twins. Whole-study findings and limits: Twins showed weaker excess sharing in their beta out-of-frame sequences. For cord blood, abundant beta clonotypes had fewer insertions, unlike memory repertoires, which showed none.

CDR3 length: 14 amino acids. Per the germline V gene, CDR1 is SGHTA and CDR2 is FQGNSA. V lost 5 bases to trimming and J lost 3 bases, with 13 bases between them. TCRdb processed the 5' RACE reads anew with MiXCR; each CDR3 protein has one entry. The sample includes roughly 260,000 distinct CDR3 sequences, over 13% of them seen just once. This clonotype was found a few times. Its antigen is unidentified. The chain employs TRBV7-2 and TRBJ1-1; D is unclear. Sequencing was performed on memory (CD45RO+) T cells sorted from blood. The receptor's source is a woman aged 18-29 years in good health. CDR3 sequence reads: CASSQTHLDTEAFF. The CDR3 DNA sequence: TGTGCCAGCAGCCAGACCCATTTGGACACTGAAGCTTTCTTT.